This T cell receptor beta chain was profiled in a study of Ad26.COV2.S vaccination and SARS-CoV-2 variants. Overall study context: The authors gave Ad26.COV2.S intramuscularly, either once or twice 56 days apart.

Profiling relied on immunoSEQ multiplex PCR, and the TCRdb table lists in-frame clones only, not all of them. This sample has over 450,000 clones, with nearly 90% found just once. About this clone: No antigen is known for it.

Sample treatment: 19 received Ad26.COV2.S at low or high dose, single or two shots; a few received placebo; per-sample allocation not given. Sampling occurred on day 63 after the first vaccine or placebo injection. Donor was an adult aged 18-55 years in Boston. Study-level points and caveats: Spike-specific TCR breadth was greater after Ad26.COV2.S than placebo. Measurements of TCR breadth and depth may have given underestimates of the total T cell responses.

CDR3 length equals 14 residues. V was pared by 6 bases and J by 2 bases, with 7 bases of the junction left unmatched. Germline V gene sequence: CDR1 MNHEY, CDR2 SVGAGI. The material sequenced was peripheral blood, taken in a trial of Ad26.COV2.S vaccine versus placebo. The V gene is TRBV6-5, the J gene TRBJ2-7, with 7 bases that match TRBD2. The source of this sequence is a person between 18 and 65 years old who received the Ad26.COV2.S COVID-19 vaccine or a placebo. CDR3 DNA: TGTGCCAGCAGCTGGGACCGGGGGGCCTACGAGCAGTACTTC. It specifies CASSWDRGAYEQYF.